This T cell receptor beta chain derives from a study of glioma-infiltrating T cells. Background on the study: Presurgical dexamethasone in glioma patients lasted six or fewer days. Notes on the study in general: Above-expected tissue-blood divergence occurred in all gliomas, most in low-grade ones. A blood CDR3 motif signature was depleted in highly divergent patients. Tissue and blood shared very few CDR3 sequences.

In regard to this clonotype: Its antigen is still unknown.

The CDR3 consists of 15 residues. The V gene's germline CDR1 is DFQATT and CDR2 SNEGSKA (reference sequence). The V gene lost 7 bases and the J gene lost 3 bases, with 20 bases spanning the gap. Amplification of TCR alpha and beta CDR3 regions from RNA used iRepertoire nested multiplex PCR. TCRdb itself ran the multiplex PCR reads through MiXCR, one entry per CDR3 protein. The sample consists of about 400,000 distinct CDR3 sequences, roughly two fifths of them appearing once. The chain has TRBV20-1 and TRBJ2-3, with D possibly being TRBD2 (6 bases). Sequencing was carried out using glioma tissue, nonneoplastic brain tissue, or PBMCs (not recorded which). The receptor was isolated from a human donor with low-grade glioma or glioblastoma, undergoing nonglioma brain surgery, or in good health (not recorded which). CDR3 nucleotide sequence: TGCAGTGATAGTTCTCGCGGGATCTGGACAGATACGCAGTATTTT. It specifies CSDSSRGIWTDTQYF.